The clone carrying this T cell receptor (beta chain) was seen many times. The source of the sample is a study of neurological immune-mediated disorders. Each sorted-subset library came from 800,000 to 1,000,000 CD4+ or CD8+ T cells. TCRdb reprocessed the 5' RACE reads with MiXCR, giving one entry per CDR3 protein. The sample yields 17,000 or so distinct CDR3 sequences, roughly 10% seen once. Material for sequencing was CD8+ T cells from blood. The sequence came from a woman in her 50s in good health.

CDR3 loop: CASSSDSVSYNEQFF. The CDR3 nucleotides read TGCGCCAGCAGCTCGGACTCGGTATCCTACAATGAGCAGTTCTTC. V gene TRBV5-1 combines with J gene TRBJ2-1; the D gene is possibly TRBD2 (5 bases). V was pared by 3 bases and J by 1 base, with 11 bases between. Germline lookup yields CDR1 SGHRS and CDR2 YFSETQ. The CDR3 is 15 residues long.